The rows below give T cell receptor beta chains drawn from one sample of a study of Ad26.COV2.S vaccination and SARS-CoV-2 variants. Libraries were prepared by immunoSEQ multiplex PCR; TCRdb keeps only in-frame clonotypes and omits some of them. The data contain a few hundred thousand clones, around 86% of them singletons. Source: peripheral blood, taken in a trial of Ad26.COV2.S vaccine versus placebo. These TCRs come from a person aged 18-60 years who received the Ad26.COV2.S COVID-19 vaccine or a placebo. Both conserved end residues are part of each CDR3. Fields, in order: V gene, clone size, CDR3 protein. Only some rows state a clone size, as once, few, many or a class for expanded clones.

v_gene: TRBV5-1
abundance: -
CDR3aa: CASSSPDTNYGYTF

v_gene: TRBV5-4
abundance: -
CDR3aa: CASSLEQQETQYF

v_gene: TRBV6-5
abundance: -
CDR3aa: CASSYSSGTGNTIYF

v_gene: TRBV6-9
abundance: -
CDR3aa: CASSSTSINRGSGANVLTF

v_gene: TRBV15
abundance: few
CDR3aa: CATSRDRTGGSPLHF

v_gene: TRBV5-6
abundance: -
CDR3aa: CASSSRDTYYEQYF

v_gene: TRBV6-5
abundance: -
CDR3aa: CASKGRGSPGQPQHF

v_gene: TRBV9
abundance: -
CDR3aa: CASSVDAGTSYNEQFF

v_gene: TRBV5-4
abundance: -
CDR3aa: CASSSDRGFYNEQFF

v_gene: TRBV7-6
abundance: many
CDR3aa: CASSLAGRSGNTIYF

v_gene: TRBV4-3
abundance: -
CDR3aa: CASSQYDGGSGNTIYF

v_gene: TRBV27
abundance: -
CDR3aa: CASSLRWDGNTIYF

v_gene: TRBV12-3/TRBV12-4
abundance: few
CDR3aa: CASVTGNYGYTF

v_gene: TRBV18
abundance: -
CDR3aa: CASSPCLPGTDTQYF

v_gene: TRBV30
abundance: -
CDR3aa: CAWQGQESSYEQYF

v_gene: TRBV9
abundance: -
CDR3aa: CASSPRSAGPYEQYF

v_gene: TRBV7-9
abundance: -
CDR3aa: CASSFPAPVGYTF

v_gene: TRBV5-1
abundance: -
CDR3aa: CASSLGRINEKLFF

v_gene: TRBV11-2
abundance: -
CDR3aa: CASSLEVSPLHF

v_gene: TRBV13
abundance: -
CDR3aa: CASSLVGDTQYF

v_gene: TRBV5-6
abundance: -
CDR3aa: CASSLEGSAYEQYF

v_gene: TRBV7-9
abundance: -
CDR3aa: CASSDRRWDSNQPQHF

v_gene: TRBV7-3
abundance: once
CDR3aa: CASSLGLAGATGELFF

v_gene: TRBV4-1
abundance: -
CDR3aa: CASSQTDRGYYEQYF

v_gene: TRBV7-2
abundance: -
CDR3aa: CASSYIGTSVETQYF

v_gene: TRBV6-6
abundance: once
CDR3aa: CASSSQSQIHSYEQYF